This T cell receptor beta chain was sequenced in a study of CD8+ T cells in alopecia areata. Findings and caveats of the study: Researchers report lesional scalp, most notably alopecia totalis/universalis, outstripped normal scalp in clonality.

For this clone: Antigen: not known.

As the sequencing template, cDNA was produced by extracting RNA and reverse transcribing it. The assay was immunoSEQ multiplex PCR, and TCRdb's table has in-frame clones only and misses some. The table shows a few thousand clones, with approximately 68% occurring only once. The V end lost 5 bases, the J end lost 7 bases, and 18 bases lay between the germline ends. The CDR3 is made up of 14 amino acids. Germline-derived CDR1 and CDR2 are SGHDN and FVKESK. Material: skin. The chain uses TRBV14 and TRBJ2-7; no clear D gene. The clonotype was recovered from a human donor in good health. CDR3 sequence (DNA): TGTGCCAGCAGCGTTTACGGGTCAGCCGGGGAGCAGTACTTC. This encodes CASSVYGSAGEQYF.